A selection of T cell receptor beta chains follows, all from one sample in a study of OX40 agonist ivuxolimab in advanced cancers. Here immunoSEQ multiplex PCR was the method, and the copy in TCRdb shows in-frame clones only, minus some. The sample records 40,000 to 55,000 clones, about four fifths being singletons. The input for sequencing was CD4+ or CD8+ T cells sorted from blood, taken in a trial of the OX40 agonist ivuxolimab. Source of these receptors: an adult with an advanced solid tumor such as melanoma, head and neck, liver or kidney cancer. Each CDR3 is given with its conserved first and last residue. The D gene is left open where the match is weak. Not every row has a clone size; where given, it reads once, few, many or a size class.

>TRBJ2-4|.|.|TRBV9|14
TGTGCCAGCAGCGTAGACCTAGCCAAAAACATTCAGTACTTC
CASSVDLAKNIQYF
>TRBJ2-3|.|.|TRBV15|16
TGTGCCACCAGCAGAGATCTGTCAGGGGGCACAGATACGCAGTATTTT
CATSRDLSGGTDTQYF
>TRBJ2-1|TRBD1|.|TRBV5-5|17
TGTGCCAGCAGCTTCCTTCTACCCAGGACAGGGCACAATGAGCAGTTCTTC
CASSFLLPRTGHNEQFF
>TRBJ2-1|.|once|TRBV2|13
TGTGCCAGCAGTGAAAGGGTGCGGGACAGCAAGTTCTTC
CASSERVRDSKFF
>TRBJ2-1|.|.|TRBV19|12
TGTGCCAGTAGTCAAAGTACAGGGAAGCAGTTCTTC
CASSQSTGKQFF
>TRBJ1-6|.|.|TRBV6-5|14
TGTGCCAGCAGTTACTCGCAGCCGCCGGATCACCTCCACTTT
CASSYSQPPDHLHF
>TRBJ2-5|.|once|TRBV11-2|17
TGTGCCAGCAGCTTAGCTTCGTCACCAATCTTCCAAGAGACCCAGTACTTC
CASSLASSPIFQETQYF
>TRBJ1-2|.|.|TRBV2|13
TGTGCCAGCAGGCCGACAAATTCTTATGGCTACACCTTC
CASRPTNSYGYTF
>TRBJ2-3|TRBD1|.|TRBV4-1|16
TGCGCCAGCAGCCTCGACAGGGGGCCTAGCACAGATACGCAGTATTTT
CASSLDRGPSTDTQYF
>TRBJ2-5|.|.|TRBV28|15
TGTGCCAGCAGTTTGTGGGGACGGAACCAAGAGACCCAGTACTTC
CASSLWGRNQETQYF
>TRBJ1-5|TRBD1|.|TRBV7-8|15
TGTGCCAGCAGCGAAGGGACAGTTAGCAATCAGCCCCAGCATTTT
CASSEGTVSNQPQHF
>TRBJ2-7|.|.|TRBV11-2|14
TGTGCCAGCAGCCAGGGGACACGGCAGTACGAGCAGTACTTC
CASSQGTRQYEQYF
>TRBJ2-4|.|.|TRBV30|15
TGTGCCTGGAGTGTACAGTCGCTAGCCAAAAACATTCAGTACTTC
CAWSVQSLAKNIQYF
>TRBJ2-3|TRBD2|.|TRBV27|13
TGTGCCAGCAGATTAGCGGGGCCAGATACGCAGTATTTT
CASRLAGPDTQYF
>TRBJ1-3|.|.|TRBV13|16
TGTGCCAGCAGCTCGGGGGGGAGGGATACCGGAAACACCATATATTTT
CASSSGGRDTGNTIYF
>TRBJ2-7|.|.|TRBV20-1|10
TGCAGTGCCCGCCGGGACGAGCAGTACTTC
CSARRDEQYF
>TRBJ1-5|.|few|TRBV9|14
TGTGCCAGCAGCAGGGGTAGGGGCAATCAGCCCCAGCATTTT
CASSRGRGNQPQHF
>TRBJ2-7|.|.|TRBV20-1|10
TGCAGTGCTAGACCGGCGGAGCAGTACTTC
CSARPAEQYF
>TRBJ1-1|.|few|TRBV9|14
TGTGCCAGCAGCGTAGGCACCTCGAACACTGAAGCTTTCTTT
CASSVGTSNTEAFF
>TRBJ1-2|.|few|TRBV6-5|12
TGTGCCGTTAAGGGCCTCGGGGGAGGCTACACCTTC
CAVKGLGGGYTF
>TRBJ1-6|.|.|TRBV30|14
TGTGCCTGGAGTGTCGGCCGCTATAATTCACCCCTCCACTTT
CAWSVGRYNSPLHF
>TRBJ1-3|.|.|TRBV4-1|18
TGCGCCAGCAGCCAAGGAGCCCCCCCCATGAGCTCTGGAAACACCATATATTTT
CASSQGAPPMSSGNTIYF
>TRBJ2-2|.|.|TRBV6-1|14
TGTGCCAGCAGCCCAGGGACGAACACCGGGGAGCTGTTTTTT
CASSPGTNTGELFF
>TRBJ2-6|.|.|TRBV7-6|17
TGTGCCAGCAGCCAGGTAGCACTAATCTCTGGGGCCAACGTCCTGACTTTC
CASSQVALISGANVLTF
>TRBJ1-1|TRBD1|.|TRBV9|15
TGTGCCAGCAGCGTATCCGGGACAGGGAACACTGAAGCTTTCTTT
CASSVSGTGNTEAFF
>TRBJ2-1|TRBD1|.|TRBV5-5|15
TGTGCCAGCAGCCCGGGACAGGGCTACCGCAATGAGCAGTTCTTC
CASSPGQGYRNEQFF
>TRBJ2-7|.|.|TRBV11-2|14
TGTGCCAGCAGCTTATATCAGGATTCCTACGGGCAGTACTTC
CASSLYQDSYGQYF
>TRBJ2-2|TRBD1|.|TRBV5-1|21
TGCGCCAGCAGCCCCTACACCCCGGGACAGAGATCCGGGACCAACACCGGGGAGCTGTTTTTT
CASSPYTPGQRSGTNTGELFF
>TRBJ2-7|.|.|TRBV5-4|13
TGTGCCAGCAGCCAAGGACTCGTCTACGAGCAGTACTTC
CASSQGLVYEQYF
>TRBJ2-3|.|.|TRBV19|14
TGTGCCAGTAAGGTTGGCAGAAGCACAGATACGCAGTATTTT
CASKVGRSTDTQYF
>TRBJ2-7|.|.|TRBV18|16
TGTGCCAGCTCACCACTTTCCTACAGGACAAACTACGAGCAGTACTTC
CASSPLSYRTNYEQYF
>TRBJ1-5|.|.|TRBV2|13
TGTGCCAGCAGTGCTCCAGGGATTCAGCCCCAGCATTTT
CASSAPGIQPQHF
>TRBJ2-7|.|.|TRBV7-9|15
TGTGCCAGCAGCTTTGGGGACACGGGGATAGACGAGCAGTACTTC
CASSFGDTGIDEQYF
>TRBJ1-2|TRBD1|.|TRBV5-6|13
TGTGCCAGCAGCCTCAGACAGGGGGGCGGCTACACCTTC
CASSLRQGGGYTF
>TRBJ2-5|.|.|TRBV7-8|14
TGTGCCAGCAGCCTTACTAGATCACAAGAGACCCAGTACTTC
CASSLTRSQETQYF
>TRBJ2-1|.|.|TRBV28|15
TGTGCCTCCTCTAGGGGTCTCTTCCTAAACAATGAGCAGTTCTTC
CASSRGLFLNNEQFF
>TRBJ2-7|.|few|TRBV28|13
TGTGCCAGCAGTTTGAACCATTTAGGCGAGCAGTACTTC
CASSLNHLGEQYF
>TRBJ2-3|TRBD1|.|TRBV6-4|14
TGTGCCAGCAGCCCGACAGGGGCGGCAGATACGCAGTATTTT
CASSPTGAADTQYF
>TRBJ1-5|TRBD1|.|TRBV5-6|14
TGTGCCAGCAGCGAAGACAGGGTTGGACAGCCCCAGCATTTT
CASSEDRVGQPQHF
>TRBJ2-7|TRBD2|.|TRBV6-1|14
TGTGCCAGCAGTACTAGCGGGGGGGTTGGCGAGCAGTACTTC
CASSTSGGVGEQYF
>TRBJ1-5|.|.|TRBV6-6|14
TGTGCCAGCAGTTGGGACGGAAGCAATCAGCCCCAGCATTTT
CASSWDGSNQPQHF
>TRBJ2-2|TRBD2|.|TRBV7-3|18
TGTGCCAGCAGCGCGACCGGGACTAGCGATCTACATGCCGGGGAGCTGTTTTTT
CASSATGTSDLHAGELFF
>TRBJ2-3|TRBD2|.|TRBV7-8|16
TGTGCCAGCAGCTCCTCGGGTAGCGGGGGACGGGATACGCAGTATTTT
CASSSSGSGGRDTQYF
>TRBJ2-1|TRBD1|.|TRBV28|15
TGTGCCAGCAGTTTATGGGGACAGTCCTACAATGAGCAGTTCTTC
CASSLWGQSYNEQFF
>TRBJ2-7|TRBD1|.|TRBV28|19
TGTGCCAGCAGTTTCTTAGTTTTAGGGCTCCGGGACAGAGGTTACGAGCAGTACTTC
CASSFLVLGLRDRGYEQYF
>TRBJ1-4|TRBD1|.|TRBV6-6|15
TGTGCCAGCAGTTACCCGGGACAGGGGGTTGAAAAACTGTTTTTT
CASSYPGQGVEKLFF
>TRBJ1-1|.|once|TRBV5-1|15
TGCGCCAGCAGCCCACAATCAGGGGAGAACACTGAAGCTTTCTTT
CASSPQSGENTEAFF
>TRBJ1-1|TRBD1|.|TRBV18|16
TGTGCCAGCTCACCACCTCTAGGGACAGAGAACACTGAAGCTTTCTTT
CASSPPLGTENTEAFF
>TRBJ1-2|.|.|TRBV7-9|12
TGCGCCAGCAGCCCGCCAAGTAGGAGCTACACCTTC
CASSPPSRSYTF
>TRBJ2-1|.|.|TRBV7-3|16
TGTGCCAGCAGCTTAAGGGGGCAGGGAACCTACAATGAGCAGTTCTTC
CASSLRGQGTYNEQFF
>TRBJ2-7|.|.|TRBV19|14
TGTGCCAGTAGTATAGTTGGGAGACACTACGAGCAGTACTTC
CASSIVGRHYEQYF
>TRBJ1-1|.|.|TRBV28|14
TGTGCCAGCAGTTTACTCGGACAAAGGACTGAAGCTTTCTTT
CASSLLGQRTEAFF
>TRBJ2-1|.|.|TRBV19|14
TGTGCCAGTAGTAGGGCCCTCTCCTACAATGAGCAGTTCTTC
CASSRALSYNEQFF
>TRBJ2-3|.|.|TRBV15|12
TGTGCCACCAGCAGAGACCGAGATACGCAGTATTTT
CATSRDRDTQYF
>TRBJ2-5|TRBD2|.|TRBV7-8|16
TGTGCCAGCAGCTTAGCAAGCGGGGGGGCCGGAGAGACCCAGTACTTC
CASSLASGGAGETQYF
>TRBJ2-5|.|.|TRBV27|13
TGTGCCAGCAGTCCCTGGACAGAAGAGACCCAGTACTTC
CASSPWTEETQYF
>TRBJ2-7|TRBD1|.|TRBV23-1|12
TGCGCCAGCGGACAGGGGGCCTACGAGCAGTACTTC
CASGQGAYEQYF
>TRBJ1-2|.|.|TRBV5-4|15
TGTGCCAGCAGCTTGGGGGGTCGGGACAACTATGGCTACACCTTC
CASSLGGRDNYGYTF
>TRBJ2-2|TRBD2|.|TRBV27|16
TGTGCCAGCAGTTTCGAAAGCGGGAGGTATGGCGGGGAGCTGTTTTTT
CASSFESGRYGGELFF